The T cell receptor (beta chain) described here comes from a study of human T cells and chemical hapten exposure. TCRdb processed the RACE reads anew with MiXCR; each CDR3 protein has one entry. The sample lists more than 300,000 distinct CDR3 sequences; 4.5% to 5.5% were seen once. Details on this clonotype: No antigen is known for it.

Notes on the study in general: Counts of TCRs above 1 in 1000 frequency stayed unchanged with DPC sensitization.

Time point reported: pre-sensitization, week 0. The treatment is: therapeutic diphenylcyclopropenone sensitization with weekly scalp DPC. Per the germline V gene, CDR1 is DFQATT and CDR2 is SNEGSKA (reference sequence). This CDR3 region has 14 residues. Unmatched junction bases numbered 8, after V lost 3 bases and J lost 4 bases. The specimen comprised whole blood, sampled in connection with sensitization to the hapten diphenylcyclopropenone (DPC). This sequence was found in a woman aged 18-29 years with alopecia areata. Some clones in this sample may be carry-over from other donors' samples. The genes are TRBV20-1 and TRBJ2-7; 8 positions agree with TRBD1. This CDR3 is CSARTTGDNYEQYF. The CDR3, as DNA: TGCAGTGCTAGGACGACAGGGGATAATTACGAGCAGTACTTC.